The present T cell receptor (beta chain) was sequenced within a study of blood T cell repertoires in COVID-19. The table came from immunoSEQ multiplex PCR; TCRdb's copy has only in-frame clones and leaves some out. This table has roughly 150,000 clones, approximately 93% appearing once. J gave up 3 bases and V 3 bases, and 6 bases lay outside the gene matches. The CDR3 is made up of 15 amino acids. From germline, CDR1 is SGDLS and CDR2 YYNGEE. The sequencing input was peripheral blood. The receptor was derived from a woman in her sixties or seventies with COVID-19, enrolled during active disease. The chain uses TRBV9 and TRBJ2-3, with 8 bases identical to TRBD2. CDR3 bases: TGTGCCAGCAGCGCCGGGGGGGCCCTGACAGATACGCAGTATTTT. Protein sequence: CASSAGGALTDTQYF.